Detailed here is one T cell receptor beta chain. Per the study methods: Estimation of nucleated cell counts was performed using reference gene primer amplification. The repertoire was sequenced with immunoSEQ multiplex PCR; TCRdb's copy has only in-frame clones and lacks some. V, J and clone size derive from that table, while D and trimming were established from the DNA sequence. The data show around 380,000 clones, more than 65% seen once. CDR3 size: 14 residues. V lost 5 bases and J lost 7, with 14 bases in between. Germline V gene data show CDR1 as LNHNV and CDR2 as YYDKDF (reference sequence). These data come from a study of blood T cell repertoires in COVID-19. Overall study: Material from acute and convalescent COVID-19 was sourced from the United States, Italy and Spain. Nucleic acid was either cDNA or gDNA, and it came from T cells, B-cell-depleted T cells, or PBMCs.

This clonotype originated in a human donor with acute or convalescent COVID-19. The donor label of this sample is uncertain. The chain links TRBV15 to TRBJ1-4; TRBD1 is a possible D gene (5 bases). The specimen sequenced was peripheral blood. This chain's CDR3 is CATSGGVKSEKLFF. CDR3 sequence (DNA): TGTGCCACCAGCGGGGGGGTGAAGAGTGAAAAACTGTTTTTT.